This T cell receptor (beta chain) is from a study of T cell repertoires in aging, cancer and after chemotherapy. Losses at the gene ends were 4 bases for V and 4 bases for J; bases not matched to a gene: 1. Looked up from germline, CDR1 is MDHEN and CDR2 is SYDVKM. The CDR3 has 13 amino acids. TRB rearrangements spanning V, D and J were amplified using mixed TRB-A/B primers. TCRdb fed the multiplex PCR reads into MiXCR, producing one record per CDR3 protein. The table shows hundreds of distinct CDR3 sequences, with 23% occurring only once. Study-level findings and limits: In hematological cancer patients, infiltrated lymphoid organs may have impaired thymic emigration or peripheral T cell expansion. In each cancer cohort, median generation probability increased across chemotherapy, suggesting thymic output rebounded.

Amplification of TCR beta used genomic DNA extracted from peripheral blood. Comments on this clonotype: The antigen is not known.

J is TRBJ1-2 and V is TRBV28, with 9 nucleotides matching TRBD1. The receptor's source is a human donor with a blood cancer. Sequenced: blood. This chain's CDR3 is CASSSGQGYGYTF. The CDR3 DNA follows: TGTGCCAGCAGTTCGGGACAGGGCTATGGCTACACCTTC.